The 31 T cell receptor beta chains in this list originate from one sample, sequenced in a study of T cell responses to AZD1222 COVID-19 vaccine (dated by TCRdb to about 2021). Reading the label with the study, this specimen's time point is: baseline before first vaccination. The method behind the library was the immunoSEQ multiplex PCR assay. TCRdb took this table from immuneACCESS and kept in-frame rearrangements with V and J called. Such tables lack part of the clones; where checked against another copy, unresolved V genes explain under half of the gap, and the rest is unexplained. For this sample the table gives 95,000 to 100,000 clones, of which around nine tenths were detected only once. The top ten clones comprise approximately 11% of the sample. This material consisted of peripheral blood, taken on day 0 of AZD1222 vaccination. These receptors originate from an adult in good health.

The V and J genes are TRBV30 and TRBJ2-1; D is possibly TRBD2 (6 bases). V was trimmed by 0 bases and J by 0 bases, leaving 9 bases between them. The CDR3 spans 15 residues. CDR1 is GTSNPN, CDR2 SVGIG, per germline (reference sequence). Here the CDR3 reads CAWSVASASYNEQFF. CDR3 DNA: TGTGCCTGGAGTGTGGCTAGCGCCTCCTACAATGAGCAGTTCTTC.

This clone was seen more than once but under ten times. This chain joins TRBV7-9 and TRBJ1-1; a possible D gene is TRBD1 (6 bases). The CDR3 has 15 residues. V lost 6 bases to trimming and J lost 1 base, with 15 bases between them. CDR1 and CDR2 (germline): SEHNR, FQNEAQ (reference sequence). CDR3 in DNA: TGTGCCAGCAGTCGTCAGGGGTCGGCGAACACTGAAGCTTTCTTT. Protein product: CASSRQGSANTEAFF.

The V and J genes are TRBV5-4 and TRBJ2-5; 10 bases align to TRBD1. The V segment lost 4 bases and the J segment 5 bases; nucleotides outside the gene matches: 8. Germline CDR1 SGHNT, CDR2 YYREEE (reference sequence). This CDR3 has 15 residues. Written as DNA, the CDR3 is TGTGCCAGCAGCCGTAGACAGGGGGCAGGGGAGACCCAGTACTTC. Translation: CASSRRQGAGETQYF. Complete variable domain (other parts from reference TRBV5-4 and TRBJ2-5): ETGVTQSPTHLIKTRGQQVTLRCSSQSGHNTVSWYQQALGQGPQFIFQYYREEENGRGNFPPRFSGLQFPNYSSELNVNALELDDSALYLCASSRRQGAGETQYFGPGTRLLVL.

The V gene is TRBV18, the J gene TRBJ2-7; possible D gene TRBD1, 6 bases. The V gene lost 3 bases and the J gene lost 5 bases, with 11 bases spanning the gap. The V gene's germline CDR1 is KGHSH and CDR2 LQKENI. The CDR3 sequence is 13 residues long. CDR3 loop: CASSPRAGDEQYF. The DNA for the CDR3 is TGTGCCAGCTCACCTCGGGCAGGGGACGAGCAGTACTTC.

This chain connects TRBV21-1 to TRBJ2-1; TRBD1, as called in the table, went unchecked against the DNA. TRBV21-1 is a recognized pseudogene. This CDR3 region has 12 residues. This CDR3 is CAITQGVTEQFF. The CDR3 coding sequence is TGTGCCATCACCCAAGGGGTAACTGAGCAGTTCTTC.

This rearrangement joins TRBV30 to TRBJ2-7; D is possibly TRBD1 or TRBD2 (5 bases each). CDR1 and CDR2 from the germline V gene are GTSNPN and SVGIG (reference sequence). This CDR3 is built from 14 residues. The V end was cut by 0 bases, the J end by 3 bases, with 12 bases between. The CDR3 protein is CAWSVPGTNYEQYF. In nucleotides, the CDR3 is TGTGCCTGGAGTGTCCCCGGGACCAACTACGAGCAGTACTTC.

The table lists this clone with a count of one. The chain is built from TRBV19 and TRBJ2-2, with 7 positions matching TRBD1. Germline V lookup: CDR1 LNHDA, CDR2 SQIVND (reference sequence). Germline trimming cut 5 bases from V and 1 base from J; bases unmatched to any gene: 4. CDR3 length: 15 amino acids. The CDR3 bases are TGTGCCAGTAGTCCGAGACAGGGGAACACCGGGGAGCTGTTTTTT. It translates to CASSPRQGNTGELFF.

The chain links TRBV5-1 to TRBJ2-2; 8 positions match TRBD1. The germline V gene has CDR1 SGHRS and CDR2 YFSETQ. The ends lost 4 bases at V and 3 bases at J; junction bases unmatched: 5. The CDR3 is made up of 15 amino acids. In nucleotides, the CDR3 is TGCGCCAGCAGCCAGGACAGGGAGGACACCGGGGAGCTGTTTTTT. Protein product: CASSQDREDTGELFF.

The rearrangement uses TRBV7-2 and TRBJ1-6; a weak D match, TRBD1 (5 bases). This CDR3 region has 14 residues. Per germline, CDR1 SGHTA and CDR2 FQGNSA. V shed 2 bases and J shed 10 bases, with 12 bases lying between them. CDR3 region: CASSLTGGRSPLHF. The CDR3 coding sequence is TGTGCCAGCAGCTTAACAGGAGGGAGGTCACCCCTCCACTTT.

Only a few counts were recorded for this clone. V gene TRBV9 combines with J gene TRBJ2-2; 7 bases line up with TRBD1. After removal of 0 bases from V and 2 bases from J, the junction contained 4 bases not matched to a gene. The CDR3 is 16 amino acids. In germline, CDR1 is SGDLS, CDR2 YYNGEE. CDR3 coding DNA: TGTGCCAGCAGCGTAGTGACAGGGATTAACACCGGGGAGCTGTTTTTT. Its translation: CASSVVTGINTGELFF.

V usage is TRBV5-1 and J usage is TRBJ2-7, with 11 bases identical to TRBD2. CDR1 and CDR2 (germline): SGHRS, YFSETQ. There are 18 residues in the CDR3. After removal of 4 bases from V and 3 bases from J, the junction contained 15 bases not matched to a gene. The CDR3 DNA sequence: TGCGCCAGCAGCCGGGGGGCTAGCGGGAGGAGACTTGGCTACGAGCAGTACTTC. It is translated as CASSRGASGRRLGYEQYF.

J is TRBJ2-1 and V is TRBV12-5, with TRBD2 matching over 14 bases. V lost 3 bases and J lost 6; bases outside the gene matches: 1. This CDR3 has 15 residues. Germline CDR1 and CDR2: LGHNT and FRNRAP. This chain's CDR3 is CASGFGTSGSNEQFF. DNA for the CDR3: TGTGCTAGTGGTTTTGGGACTAGCGGGAGCAATGAGCAGTTCTTC. The variable domain in full, with the rest retrieved from reference TRBV12-5 and TRBJ2-1, is DARVTQTPRHKVTEMGQEVTMRCQPILGHNTVFWYRQTMMQGLELLAYFRNRAPLDDSGMPKDRFSAEMPDATLATLKIQPSEPRDSAVYFCASGFGTSGSNEQFFGPGTRLTVL.

The chain joins TRBV6-5 to TRBJ1-1; D not resolved. The V end lost 7 bases, the J end lost 7 bases, and 16 bases lay between the germline ends. Germline CDR1 is MNHEY and CDR2 is SVGAGI. This CDR3 is built from 13 residues. CDR3 region: CASTWREENEAFF. In nucleotides, the CDR3 is TGTGCCAGCACCTGGCGGGAGGAAAATGAAGCTTTCTTT.

The chain's CDR3 is CAWTRGTNNSPLHF. The CDR3 coding sequence is TGTGCCTGGACGCGGGGTACGAATAATTCACCCCTCCACTTT. The chain has TRBV30 and TRBJ1-6, with unresolved D. The CDR3 covers 14 residues. The germline CDR1 and CDR2 sequences are GTSNPN and SVGIG (reference sequence). V was pared by 4 bases and J by 5 bases, with 12 bases between.

This chain joins TRBV6-5 and TRBJ1-1; maybe TRBD1 (5 bases). The germline V gene has CDR1 MNHEY and CDR2 SVGAGI. The CDR3 totals 14 residues. V dropped 10 bases and J dropped 7 bases, with 22 bases sitting between them. This CDR3 is CATLQAGTTLEAFF. The DNA for the CDR3 is TGTGCCACTCTTCAGGCCGGGACGACCCTTGAAGCTTTCTTT.

J is TRBJ2-5 and V is TRBV24-1; 10 bases match TRBD1. CDR3 length: 16 amino acids. V was clipped by 0 bases and J by 4 bases; unmatched bases: 4. Looked up from germline, CDR1 is KGHDR and CDR2 is SFDVKD. This CDR3 reads CATSDLQGQGLETQYF. Here the CDR3 DNA reads TGTGCCACCAGTGATTTGCAGGGACAGGGGCTAGAGACCCAGTACTTC.

The chain is built from TRBV9 and TRBJ2-3; D tentatively fits TRBD1 or TRBD2 (6 bases each). Germline CDR1 and CDR2: SGDLS and YYNGEE. The V end was cut by 0 bases, the J end by 1 base, with 12 bases between. The CDR3 loop spans 16 amino acids. The CDR3: CASSVAGGLRTDTQYF. CDR3 nucleotides: TGTGCCAGCAGCGTAGCTGGGGGGCTACGCACAGATACGCAGTATTTT.

The V call is TRBV25-1, the J call TRBJ1-6, with D unresolved. Trimming stripped 6 bases from V and 9 bases from J, with 9 bases between. The CDR3 spans 12 residues. CDR1 and CDR2 from the germline V gene are MGHDK and SYGVNS. CDR3 DNA: TGTGCCAGCAGCGCATCGGGTTCACCCCTCCACTTT. Its protein product is CASSASGSPLHF.

The chain links TRBV6-1 to TRBJ2-3; 8 positions agree with TRBD2. In germline, CDR1 is MNHNS, CDR2 SASEGT. This CDR3 contains 15 residues. Trimming took 2 bases from V and 6 from J; bases not matched to a gene: 7. The CDR3 DNA sequence: TGTGCCAGCAGTGAACGGGGGGGTTGGTGGGATACGCAGTATTTT. Protein: CASSERGGWWDTQYF.

The rearrangement uses TRBV2 and TRBJ1-6; no definite D call. V was pared by 1 base and J by 7 bases, with 8 bases between. There are 14 residues in the CDR3. Germline CDR1 reads SNHLY; CDR2 reads FYNNEI. Here the CDR3 DNA reads TGTGCCAGCAGTGAAGGGGGATGGAATTCACCCCTCCACTTT. Translation: CASSEGGWNSPLHF.

This clone was seen just once. The genes are TRBV7-9 and TRBJ2-3, with TRBD2 identical over 10 bases. Per the germline V gene, CDR1 is SEHNR and CDR2 is FQNEAQ (reference sequence). The CDR3 length is 14 residues. Trimming at V came to 4 bases and at J to 5 bases, leaving 3 bases not matched to a gene. CDR3 residues: CASSSSGRLDTQYF. DNA of the CDR3: TGTGCCAGCAGCTCTAGCGGGAGACTAGATACGCAGTATTTT.

The gene calls are TRBV2 and TRBJ1-5; 7 bases are a match to TRBD1. Germline-derived CDR1 and CDR2 are SNHLY and FYNNEI. The CDR3 consists of 13 residues. Unmatched junction bases numbered 10, after V lost 10 bases and J lost 7 bases. CDR3 protein: CAIETGPGQPQHF. CDR3 sequence (DNA): TGTGCCATAGAGACAGGGCCAGGGCAGCCCCAGCATTTT.

The J gene is TRBJ1-2, the V gene TRBV29-1; 9 positions match TRBD1. The CDR3 runs to 15 residues. With V trimmed by 6 bases and J by 0 bases, 8 bases remained unmatched. CDR1 SQVTM and CDR2 ANQGSEA come from the germline V gene. CDR3 sequence: CSVSGQGRANYGYTF. CDR3 coding DNA: TGCAGCGTATCAGGACAGGGGAGAGCTAACTATGGCTACACCTTC.

V is TRBV15 and J is TRBJ1-1; D is undetermined. The V and J ends lost 0 bases and 1 base respectively, with 9 bases between them. From germline, CDR1 is LNHNV and CDR2 YYDKDF (reference sequence). The CDR3 spans 15 residues. Written as DNA, the CDR3 is TGTGCCACCAGCAGAGATTATGGTCGGAACACTGAAGCTTTCTTT. Translating it yields CATSRDYGRNTEAFF.

The rearrangement links TRBV7-3 to TRBJ2-1; 7 nucleotides align to TRBD2. The germline CDR1 and CDR2 sequences are SGHTA and FQGTGA. The CDR3 totals 16 residues. The trim removed 4 bases at V and 0 bases at J, leaving 6 bases unmatched. The DNA of the CDR3 is TGTGCCAGCAGCTCTGTACTAGCGAGCTCCTACAATGAGCAGTTCTTC. Amino acid sequence: CASSSVLASSYNEQFF.

This clone was seen only once. The CDR3 region has the DNA TGTGCCAGTAGTAATGGGCTGTTTGGGTCCCAGTACTTC. Amino acid sequence: CASSNGLFGSQYF. This chain joins TRBV19 and TRBJ2-5, with D unclear. This CDR3 is 13 amino acids long. With 4 bases removed from V and 9 bases from J, the gap between germline ends came to 15 bases. CDR1 is LNHDA and CDR2 is SQIVND in the germline V gene (reference sequence).

This rearrangement joins TRBV2 to TRBJ1-4; D possibly corresponds to TRBD1 (5 bases). CDR3 length: 15 residues. CDR1 SNHLY and CDR2 FYNNEI come from the germline V gene. V was pared by 7 bases and J by 7 bases, with 19 bases between. The chain's CDR3 is CASIRTRGGGEKLFF. In nucleotides, the CDR3 is TGTGCCAGCATCCGCACGAGGGGCGGAGGTGAAAAACTGTTTTTT.

The CDR3 protein is CASSYSWARGNTIYF. CDR3 bases: TGTGCCAGCAGTTACTCGTGGGCGCGAGGAAACACCATATATTTT. The chain links TRBV6-5 to TRBJ1-3, with D unclear. This CDR3 spans 15 amino acids. Germline loops: CDR1 MNHEY, CDR2 SVGAGI. V shed 0 bases and J shed 4 bases, with 10 bases lying between them.

CDR3 sequence: CASSATGVRGYTF. The CDR3 coding sequence is TGTGCCAGTAGTGCGACAGGGGTGAGGGGCTACACCTTC. The V call is TRBV19, the J call TRBJ1-2, with TRBD1 matching 8 bases. This CDR3 has 13 residues. Germline lookup yields CDR1 LNHDA and CDR2 SQIVND (reference sequence). J was trimmed by 8 bases and V by 5 bases; bases with no gene match: 7.

This chain connects TRBV3-1 (or the pseudogene TRBV3-2) to TRBJ2-3; no firm D call. This CDR3 is 14 amino acids long. The V gene lost 6 bases and the J gene lost 3 bases, with 13 bases spanning the gap. The germline V gene encodes CDR1 LGHDT and CDR2 YNNKEL (reference sequence). The CDR3 coding sequence is TGTGCCAGCAGTCCACGGATCGTTACAGATACGCAGTATTTT. Its translation: CASSPRIVTDTQYF.

This clone was recorded a few times. The chain links TRBV19 to TRBJ2-7; TRBD2 aligns across 7 bases. The CDR3 is 14 amino acids. Germline-derived CDR1 and CDR2 are LNHDA and SQIVND (reference sequence). J lost 2 bases, V lost 4 bases, and 5 bases had no gene match. The CDR3 spells CASSTPGGTYEQYF. The CDR3 region has the DNA TGTGCCAGTAGTACCCCGGGAGGAACCTACGAGCAGTACTTC.